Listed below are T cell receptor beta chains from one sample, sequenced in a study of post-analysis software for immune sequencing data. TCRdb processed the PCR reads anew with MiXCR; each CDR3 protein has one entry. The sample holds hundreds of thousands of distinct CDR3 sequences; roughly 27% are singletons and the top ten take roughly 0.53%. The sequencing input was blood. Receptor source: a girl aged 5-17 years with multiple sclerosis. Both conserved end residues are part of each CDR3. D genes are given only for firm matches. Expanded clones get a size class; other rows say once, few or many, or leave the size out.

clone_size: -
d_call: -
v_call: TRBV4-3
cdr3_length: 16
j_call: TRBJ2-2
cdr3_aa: CASSQVWVSDTGELFF
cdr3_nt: TGCGCCAGCAGCCAAGTCTGGGTCTCGGACACCGGGGAGCTGTTTTTT

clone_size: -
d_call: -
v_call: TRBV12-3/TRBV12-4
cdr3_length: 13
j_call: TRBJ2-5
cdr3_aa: CASSSGRRETQYF
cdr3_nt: TGTGCCAGCAGTTCAGGGCGGCGAGAGACCCAGTACTTC

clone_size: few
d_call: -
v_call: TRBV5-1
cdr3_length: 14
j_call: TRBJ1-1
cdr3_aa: CASSLAGRNTEAFF
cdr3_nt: TGCGCCAGCAGCTTGGCCGGAAGGAACACTGAAGCTTTCTTT

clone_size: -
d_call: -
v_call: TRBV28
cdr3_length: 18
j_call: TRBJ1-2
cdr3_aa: CASSSGLGLASWSYGYTF
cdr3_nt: TGTGCCAGCAGTTCCGGACTAGGTTTAGCGTCGTGGAGCTATGGCTACACCTTC

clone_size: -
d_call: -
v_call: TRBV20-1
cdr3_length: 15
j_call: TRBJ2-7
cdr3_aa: CSARDRGLSSYEQYF
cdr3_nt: TGCAGTGCTAGAGATAGGGGGTTAAGCTCCTACGAGCAGTACTTC

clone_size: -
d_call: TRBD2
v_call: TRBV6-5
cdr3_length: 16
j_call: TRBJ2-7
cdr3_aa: CASSYSFSGSSYERYF
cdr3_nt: TGTGCCAGCAGTTACTCGTTCAGCGGGAGCTCCTACGAGCGGTACTTC

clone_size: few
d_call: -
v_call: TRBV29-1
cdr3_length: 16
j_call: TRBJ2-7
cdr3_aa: CSVLGILNRAAYEQYF
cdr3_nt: TGCAGCGTTTTGGGGATACTGAACAGGGCCGCCTACGAGCAGTACTTC

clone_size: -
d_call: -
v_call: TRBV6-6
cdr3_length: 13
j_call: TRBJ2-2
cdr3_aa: CASIRGKGGELFF
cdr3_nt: TGTGCCAGCATTAGGGGGAAGGGCGGGGAGCTGTTTTTT

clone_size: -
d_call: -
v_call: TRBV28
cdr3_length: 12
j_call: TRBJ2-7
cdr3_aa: CASETPSYEQYF
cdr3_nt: TGTGCCAGCGAAACCCCCTCCTACGAGCAGTACTTC

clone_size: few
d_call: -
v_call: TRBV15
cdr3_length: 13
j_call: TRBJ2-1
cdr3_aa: CATSSPLWVEQFF
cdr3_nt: TGTGCCACCAGCAGCCCCTTGTGGGTTGAGCAGTTCTTC

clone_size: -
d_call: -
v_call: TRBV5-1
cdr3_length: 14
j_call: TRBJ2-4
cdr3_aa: CASSPGTRGDIQYF
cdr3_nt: TGCGCCAGCAGCCCGGGGACCAGGGGCGACATTCAGTACTTC

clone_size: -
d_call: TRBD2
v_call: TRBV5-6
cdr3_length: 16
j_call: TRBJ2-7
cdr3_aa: CASSLAGSSGFYEQYF
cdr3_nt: TGTGCCAGCAGCTTGGCGGGTTCTAGCGGTTTCTACGAGCAGTACTTC

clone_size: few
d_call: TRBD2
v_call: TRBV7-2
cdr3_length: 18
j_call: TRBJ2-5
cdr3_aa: CASSFRQSGTSGSETQYF
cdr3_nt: TGTGCCAGCAGCTTCCGTCAATCCGGGACTAGCGGGAGTGAGACCCAGTACTTC

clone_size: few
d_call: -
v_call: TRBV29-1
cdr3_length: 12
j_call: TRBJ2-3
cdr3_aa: CSVEDALDTQYF
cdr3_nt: TGCAGCGTTGAAGACGCGCTAGATACGCAGTATTTT

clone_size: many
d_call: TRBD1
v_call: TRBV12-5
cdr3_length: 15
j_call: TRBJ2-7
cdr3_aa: CASGPSGQGVYEQYF
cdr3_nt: TGTGCTAGTGGTCCTTCGGGACAGGGCGTCTACGAGCAGTACTTC

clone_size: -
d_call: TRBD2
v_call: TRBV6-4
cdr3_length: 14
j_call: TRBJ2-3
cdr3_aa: CASSQGGRADTQYF
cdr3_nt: TGTGCCAGCAGCCAAGGCGGGAGGGCAGATACGCAGTATTTT

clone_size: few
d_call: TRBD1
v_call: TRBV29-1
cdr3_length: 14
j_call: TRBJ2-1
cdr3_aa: CSGTGTGIYNEQFF
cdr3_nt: TGCAGCGGAACCGGGACAGGGATTTACAATGAGCAGTTCTTC

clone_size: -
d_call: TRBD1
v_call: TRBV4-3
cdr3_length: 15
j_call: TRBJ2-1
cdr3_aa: CASSQRGLIDNEQFF
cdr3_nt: TGCGCCAGCAGCCAAAGGGGGCTGATCGACAATGAGCAGTTCTTC

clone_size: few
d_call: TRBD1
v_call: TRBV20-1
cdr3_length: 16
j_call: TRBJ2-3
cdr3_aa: CSARGRMPGGGDTQYF
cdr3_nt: TGCAGTGCTAGGGGGAGAATGCCAGGGGGTGGGGATACGCAGTATTTT

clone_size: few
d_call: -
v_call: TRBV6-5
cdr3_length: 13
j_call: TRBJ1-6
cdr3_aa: CASMWGDNSPLHF
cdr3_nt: TGTGCCAGCATGTGGGGAGATAATTCACCCCTCCACTTT

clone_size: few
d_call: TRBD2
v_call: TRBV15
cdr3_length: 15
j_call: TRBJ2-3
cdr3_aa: CATSRDRGGSDTQYF
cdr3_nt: TGTGCCACCAGCAGAGATAGAGGCGGGAGCGATACGCAGTATTTT

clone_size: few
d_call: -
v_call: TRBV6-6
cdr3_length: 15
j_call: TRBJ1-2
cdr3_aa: CASSYSSGGGYGYTF
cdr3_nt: TGTGCCAGCAGTTACTCGTCTGGGGGGGGGTATGGCTACACCTTC

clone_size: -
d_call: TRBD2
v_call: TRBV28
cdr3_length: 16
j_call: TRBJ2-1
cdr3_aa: CASSLLPSGSDNEQFF
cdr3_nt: TGTGCCAGCAGTTTACTACCTAGCGGGAGCGACAATGAGCAGTTCTTC

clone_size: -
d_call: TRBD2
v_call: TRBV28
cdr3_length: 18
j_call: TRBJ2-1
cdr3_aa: CASSLMRLAGDPYNEQFF
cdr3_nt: TGTGCCAGCAGTTTAATGCGACTAGCGGGGGACCCCTACAATGAGCAGTTCTTC

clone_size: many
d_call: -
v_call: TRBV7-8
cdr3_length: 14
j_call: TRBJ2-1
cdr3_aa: CASSLGRDYNEQFF
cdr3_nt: TGTGCCAGCAGCTTAGGACGAGATTACAATGAGCAGTTCTTC

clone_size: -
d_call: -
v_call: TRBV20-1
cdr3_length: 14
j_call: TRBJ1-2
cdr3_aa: CSAGVGGPNYGYTF
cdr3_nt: TGCAGTGCTGGCGTCGGGGGGCCCAACTATGGCTACACCTTC

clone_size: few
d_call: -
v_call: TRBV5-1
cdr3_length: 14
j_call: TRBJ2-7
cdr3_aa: CASSYSGPPGEQYF
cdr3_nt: TGCGCCAGCAGCTACAGCGGACCACCCGGCGAGCAGTACTTC

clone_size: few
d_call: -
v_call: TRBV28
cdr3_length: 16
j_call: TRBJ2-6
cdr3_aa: CASRHPPRSGANVLTF
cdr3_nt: TGTGCCAGCAGGCACCCTCCCCGCTCTGGGGCCAACGTCCTGACTTTC

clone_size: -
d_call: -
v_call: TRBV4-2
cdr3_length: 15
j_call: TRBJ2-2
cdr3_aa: CASSQDGTLTGELFF
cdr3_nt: TGTGCCAGCAGCCAAGATGGGACGCTGACCGGGGAGCTGTTTTTT

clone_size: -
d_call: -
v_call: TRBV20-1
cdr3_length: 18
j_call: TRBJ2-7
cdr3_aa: CSAGRSRGGRVGAYEQYF
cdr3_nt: TGCAGTGCTGGGAGATCAAGGGGTGGAAGGGTCGGGGCCTACGAGCAGTACTTC

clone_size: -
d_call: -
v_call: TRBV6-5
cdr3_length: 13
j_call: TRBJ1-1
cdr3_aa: CASRYVVNTEAFF
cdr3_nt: TGTGCCAGCAGGTACGTGGTGAACACTGAAGCTTTCTTT

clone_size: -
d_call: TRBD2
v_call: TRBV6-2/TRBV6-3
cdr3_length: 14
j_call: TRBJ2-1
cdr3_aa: CASRGTSAYNEQFF
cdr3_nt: TGTGCCAGCAGAGGGACTAGCGCCTACAATGAGCAGTTCTTC

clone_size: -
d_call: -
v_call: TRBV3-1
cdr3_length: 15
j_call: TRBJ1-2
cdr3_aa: CASSQGVRRNYGYTF
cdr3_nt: TGTGCCAGCAGCCAAGGTGTTCGCCGAAACTATGGCTACACCTTC

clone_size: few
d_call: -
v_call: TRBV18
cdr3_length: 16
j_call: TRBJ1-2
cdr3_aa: CASSPLAGAANYGYTF
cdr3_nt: TGTGCCAGCTCCCCTCTCGCGGGGGCAGCTAACTATGGCTACACCTTC

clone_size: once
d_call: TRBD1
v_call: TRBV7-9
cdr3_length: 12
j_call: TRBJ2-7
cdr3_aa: CASNYRGQRQYF
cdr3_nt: TGTGCCAGCAACTACAGGGGCCAAAGGCAGTACTTC

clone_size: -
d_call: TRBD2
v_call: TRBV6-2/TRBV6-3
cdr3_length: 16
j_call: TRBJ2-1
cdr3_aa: CASSYWRLAGNDEQFF
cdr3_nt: TGTGCCAGCAGTTACTGGAGACTAGCGGGTAATGATGAGCAGTTCTTC

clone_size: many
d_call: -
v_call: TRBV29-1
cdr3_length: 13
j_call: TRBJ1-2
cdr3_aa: CSVEPGTNYGYTF
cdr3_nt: TGCAGCGTTGAACCGGGAACTAACTATGGCTACACCTTC

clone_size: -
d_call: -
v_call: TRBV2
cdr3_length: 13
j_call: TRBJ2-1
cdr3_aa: CATQNAGVDEQFF
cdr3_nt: TGTGCCACCCAAAATGCTGGGGTCGATGAGCAGTTCTTC

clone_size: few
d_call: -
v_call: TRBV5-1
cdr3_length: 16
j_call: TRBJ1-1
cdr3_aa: CASSPELTGLGTEAFF
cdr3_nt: TGCGCCAGCAGCCCTGAATTAACAGGGTTGGGGACTGAAGCTTTCTTT

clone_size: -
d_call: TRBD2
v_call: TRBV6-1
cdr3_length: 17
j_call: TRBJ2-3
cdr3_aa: CASSTGLAVASTDTQYF
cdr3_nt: TGTGCCAGCAGTACGGGACTAGCGGTAGCTAGCACAGATACGCAGTATTTT

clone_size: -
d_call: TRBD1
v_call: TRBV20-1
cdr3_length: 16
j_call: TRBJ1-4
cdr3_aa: CSAVGFSGDRVEKLFF
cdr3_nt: TGCAGTGCTGTAGGCTTCTCCGGGGACAGGGTTGAAAAACTGTTTTTT

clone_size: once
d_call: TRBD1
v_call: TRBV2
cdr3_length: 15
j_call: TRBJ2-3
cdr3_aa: CSSSRTGASTDTQYF
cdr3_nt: TGTTCCAGCAGTCGCACAGGGGCTAGCACAGATACGCAGTATTTT

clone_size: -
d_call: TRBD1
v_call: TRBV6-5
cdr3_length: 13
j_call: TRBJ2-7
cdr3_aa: CASRTGVGREQYF
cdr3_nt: TGTGCCAGCAGGACAGGGGTGGGGCGGGAGCAGTACTTC

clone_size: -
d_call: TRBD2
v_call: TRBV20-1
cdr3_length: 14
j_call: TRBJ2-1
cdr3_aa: CSASDSGRINEQFF
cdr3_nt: TGCAGTGCTAGCGATAGCGGGAGGATAAATGAGCAGTTCTTC

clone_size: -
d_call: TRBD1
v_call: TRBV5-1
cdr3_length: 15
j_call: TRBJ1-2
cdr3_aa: CASSPPGQGPIGYTF
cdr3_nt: TGCGCCAGCAGCCCGCCGGGACAGGGACCGATTGGCTACACCTTC

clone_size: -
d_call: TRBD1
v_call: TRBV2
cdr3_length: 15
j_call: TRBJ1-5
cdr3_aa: CASSEFGTGNQPQHF
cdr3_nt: TGTGCCAGCAGTGAGTTCGGGACAGGGAATCAGCCCCAGCATTTT

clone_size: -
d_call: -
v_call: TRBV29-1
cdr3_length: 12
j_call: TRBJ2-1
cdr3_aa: CSLRWGYSEQFF
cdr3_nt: TGCAGCCTGAGGTGGGGGTACAGTGAGCAGTTCTTC

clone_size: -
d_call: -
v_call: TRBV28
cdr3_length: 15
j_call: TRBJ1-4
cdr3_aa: CASSYRQIDNEKLFF
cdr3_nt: TGTGCCAGCAGTTACCGACAGATCGATAATGAAAAACTGTTTTTT

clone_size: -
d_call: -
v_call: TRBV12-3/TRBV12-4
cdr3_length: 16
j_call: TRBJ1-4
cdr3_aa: CASSFGQTTTNEKLFF
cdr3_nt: TGTGCCAGCAGTTTTGGACAGACCACAACTAATGAAAAACTGTTTTTT

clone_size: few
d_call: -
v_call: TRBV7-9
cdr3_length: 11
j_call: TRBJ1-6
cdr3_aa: CASSLGAPLHF
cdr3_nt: TGTGCCAGCAGCCTAGGGGCGCCCCTCCACTTT

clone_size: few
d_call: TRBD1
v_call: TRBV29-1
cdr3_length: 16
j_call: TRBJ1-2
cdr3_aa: CSVVGWGQGSVYGYTF
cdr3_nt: TGCAGCGTTGTAGGTTGGGGACAGGGATCAGTCTATGGCTACACCTTC

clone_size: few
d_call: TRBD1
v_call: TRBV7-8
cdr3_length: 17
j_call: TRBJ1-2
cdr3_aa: CASSLKRDGQGLGGYTF
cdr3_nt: TGTGCCAGCAGCTTAAAACGGGACGGACAGGGGCTCGGTGGCTACACCTTC

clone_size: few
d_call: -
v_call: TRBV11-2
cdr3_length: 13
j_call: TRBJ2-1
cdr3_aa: CASSAISYNEQFF
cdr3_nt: TGTGCCAGCAGCGCGATTAGCTACAATGAGCAGTTCTTC